One T cell receptor beta chain is described in this entry. These data belong to a study of blood T cell repertoires in COVID-19. Study-wide background: T cells, B-cell-depleted T cells, or PBMCs provided the cDNA or gDNA that served as material.

Original processing methods: Scientists estimated how many nucleated cells there were by amplifying reference gene primers. Sequencing used immunoSEQ multiplex PCR; TCRdb keeps in-frame clones, though not all of them. The V and J calls and clone size were taken over from that table, and D and trimming were inferred from the DNA. This sample has just over 250,000 clones, with 80% to 95% found just once. V lost 11 bases to trimming and J lost 10 bases, with 10 bases between them. The germline CDR1 and CDR2 sequences are MDHEN and SYDVKM. CDR3 length: 9 residues. Sequencing was carried out using peripheral blood. V and J are TRBV28 and TRBJ2-3, with D maybe TRBD2 (5 bases). The receptor's source is a person between 18 and 30 years old with COVID-19, enrolled during active disease. CDR3 nucleotides: TGTGCCGGAGCGGAACCGCAGTATTTT. As protein: CAGAEPQYF.